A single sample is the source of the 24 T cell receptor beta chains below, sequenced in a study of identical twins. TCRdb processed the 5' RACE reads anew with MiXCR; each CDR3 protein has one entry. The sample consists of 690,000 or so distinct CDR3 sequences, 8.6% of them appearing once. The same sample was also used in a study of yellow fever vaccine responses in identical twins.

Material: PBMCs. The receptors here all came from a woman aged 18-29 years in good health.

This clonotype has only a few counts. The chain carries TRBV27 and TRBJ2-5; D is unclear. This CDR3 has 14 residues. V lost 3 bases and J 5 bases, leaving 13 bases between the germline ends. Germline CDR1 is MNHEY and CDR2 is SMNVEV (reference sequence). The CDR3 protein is CASSFKGSRETQYF. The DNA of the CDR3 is TGTGCCAGCAGTTTTAAGGGAAGCCGGGAGACCCAGTACTTC.

The CDR3 DNA is TGTGCCAGCAGCGCAAGCAGGGTCGGACGTTACGAGCAGTACTTC. Protein: CASSASRVGRYEQYF. This chain connects TRBV5-6 to TRBJ2-7, with a possible D match to TRBD1 (5 bases). Trimming stripped 4 bases from V and 4 bases from J, with 18 bases between. The germline gives CDR1 SGHDT, CDR2 YYEEEE. CDR3 size: 15 residues. The whole variable domain, remainder taken from reference TRBV5-6 and TRBJ2-7, is DAGVTQSPTHLIKTRGQQVTLRCSPKSGHDTVSWYQQALGQGPQFIFQYYEEEERQRGNFPDRFSGHQFPNYSSELNVNALLLGDSALYLCASSASRVGRYEQYFGPGTRLTVT.

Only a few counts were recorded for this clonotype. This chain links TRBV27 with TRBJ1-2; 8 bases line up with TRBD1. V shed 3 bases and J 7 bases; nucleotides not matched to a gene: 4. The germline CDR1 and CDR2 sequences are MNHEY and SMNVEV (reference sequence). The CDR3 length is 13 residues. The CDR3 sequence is CASSFAGGGGYTF. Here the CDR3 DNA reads TGTGCCAGCAGTTTTGCAGGGGGCGGTGGCTACACCTTC.

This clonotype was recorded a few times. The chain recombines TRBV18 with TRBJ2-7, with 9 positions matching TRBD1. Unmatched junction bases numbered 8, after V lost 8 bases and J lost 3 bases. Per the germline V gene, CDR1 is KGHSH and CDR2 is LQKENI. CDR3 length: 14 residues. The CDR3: CASGNRQGDYEQYF. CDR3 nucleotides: TGTGCCAGCGGGAACCGACAGGGGGACTACGAGCAGTACTTC.

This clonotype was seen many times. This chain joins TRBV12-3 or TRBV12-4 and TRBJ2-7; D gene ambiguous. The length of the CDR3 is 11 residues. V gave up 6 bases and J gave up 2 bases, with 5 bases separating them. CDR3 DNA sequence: TGTGCCAGCAGCATTACCTACGAGCAGTACTTC. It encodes CASSITYEQYF.

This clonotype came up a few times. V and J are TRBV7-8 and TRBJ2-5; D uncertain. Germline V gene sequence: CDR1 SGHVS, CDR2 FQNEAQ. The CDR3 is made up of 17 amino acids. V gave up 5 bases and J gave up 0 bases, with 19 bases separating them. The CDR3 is CASSHVRDKENQETQYF. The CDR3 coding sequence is TGTGCCAGCAGCCACGTCCGTGATAAGGAGAACCAAGAGACCCAGTACTTC.

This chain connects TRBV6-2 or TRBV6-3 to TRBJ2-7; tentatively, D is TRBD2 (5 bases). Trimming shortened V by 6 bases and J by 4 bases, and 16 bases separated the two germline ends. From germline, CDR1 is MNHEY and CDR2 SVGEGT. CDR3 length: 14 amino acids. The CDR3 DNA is TGTGCCAGCAGAGAATTAGCGCGCCTGTACGAGCAGTACTTC. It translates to CASRELARLYEQYF.

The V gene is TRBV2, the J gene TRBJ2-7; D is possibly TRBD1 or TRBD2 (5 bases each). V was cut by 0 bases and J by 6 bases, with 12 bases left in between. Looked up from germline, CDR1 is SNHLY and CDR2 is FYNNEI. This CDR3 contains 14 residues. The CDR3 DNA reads TGTGCCAGCAGTGAAGCGCCGGGGACGCTCGAGCAGTACTTC. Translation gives CASSEAPGTLEQYF.

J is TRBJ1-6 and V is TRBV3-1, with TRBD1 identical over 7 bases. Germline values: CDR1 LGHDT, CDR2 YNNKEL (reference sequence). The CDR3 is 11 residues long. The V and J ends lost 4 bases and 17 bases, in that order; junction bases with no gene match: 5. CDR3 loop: CASSLGTVFHF. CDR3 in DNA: TGTGCCAGCAGCCTTGGGACAGTATTCCACTTT.

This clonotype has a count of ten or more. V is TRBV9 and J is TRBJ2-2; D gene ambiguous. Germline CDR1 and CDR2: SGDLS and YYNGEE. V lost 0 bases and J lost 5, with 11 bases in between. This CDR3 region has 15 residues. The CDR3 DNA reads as TGTGCCAGCAGCGTAGGTGTAGCCACAACCGGGGAGCTGTTTTTT. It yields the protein CASSVGVATTGELFF.

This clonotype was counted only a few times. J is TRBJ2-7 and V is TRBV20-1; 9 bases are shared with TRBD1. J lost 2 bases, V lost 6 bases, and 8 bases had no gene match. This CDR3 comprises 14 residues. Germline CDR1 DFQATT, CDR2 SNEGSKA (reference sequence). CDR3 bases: TGCAGTGCATGGGTTAGGGACAGGGCCTACGAGCAGTACTTC. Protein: CSAWVRDRAYEQYF.

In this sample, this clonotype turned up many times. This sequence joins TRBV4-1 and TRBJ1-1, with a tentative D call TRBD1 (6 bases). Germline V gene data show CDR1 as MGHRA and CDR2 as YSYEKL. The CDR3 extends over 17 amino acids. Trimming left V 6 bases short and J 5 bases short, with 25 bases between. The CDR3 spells CASSGPDRTGLGTEAFF. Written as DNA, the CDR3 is TGCGCCAGCAGTGGACCCGACCGTACAGGGTTAGGTACTGAAGCTTTCTTT.

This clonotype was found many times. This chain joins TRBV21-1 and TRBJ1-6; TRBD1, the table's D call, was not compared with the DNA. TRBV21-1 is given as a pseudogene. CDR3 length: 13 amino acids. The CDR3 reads CASSKQGNSPLHF. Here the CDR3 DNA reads TGTGCCAGCAGCAAACAGGGTAATTCACCCCTCCACTTT.

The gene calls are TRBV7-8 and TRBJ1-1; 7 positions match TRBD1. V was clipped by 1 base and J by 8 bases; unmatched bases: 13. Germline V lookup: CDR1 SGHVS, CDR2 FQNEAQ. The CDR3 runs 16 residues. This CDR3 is CASSLVGSAGQAEAFF. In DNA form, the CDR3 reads TGTGCCAGCAGCTTAGTGGGTTCGGCCGGACAGGCAGAAGCTTTCTTT. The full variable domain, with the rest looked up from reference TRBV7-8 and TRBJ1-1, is GAGVSQSPRYKVAKRGQDVALRCDPISGHVSLFWYQQALGQGPEFLTYFQNEAQLDKSGLPSDRFFAERPEGSVSTLKIQRTQQEDSAVYLCASSLVGSAGQAEAFFGQGTRLTVV.

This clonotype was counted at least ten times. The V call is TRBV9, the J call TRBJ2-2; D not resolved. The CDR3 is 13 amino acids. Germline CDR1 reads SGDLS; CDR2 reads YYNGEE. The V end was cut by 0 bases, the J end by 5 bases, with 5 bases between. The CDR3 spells CASSVEYTGELFF. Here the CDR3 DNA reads TGTGCCAGCAGCGTAGAATATACCGGGGAGCTGTTTTTT.

The DNA of the CDR3 is TGCAGTGCTCCCGGGGGGGGGGACGGGTGGAACACCGGGGAGCTGTTTTTT. It specifies CSAPGGGDGWNTGELFF. The genes are TRBV20-1 and TRBJ2-2; TRBD2 matches 8 bases. Germline V gene data show CDR1 as DFQATT and CDR2 as SNEGSKA (reference sequence). V was pared by 5 bases and J by 1 base, with 12 bases of the junction left unmatched. CDR3 length: 17 amino acids.

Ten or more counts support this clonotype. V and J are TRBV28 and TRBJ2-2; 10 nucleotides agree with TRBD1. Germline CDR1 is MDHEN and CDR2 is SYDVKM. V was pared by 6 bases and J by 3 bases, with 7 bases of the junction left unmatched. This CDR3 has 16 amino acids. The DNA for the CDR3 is TGTGCCAGCAGCTCCGCCGGGACAGGGGACACCGGGGAGCTGTTTTTT. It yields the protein CASSSAGTGDTGELFF.

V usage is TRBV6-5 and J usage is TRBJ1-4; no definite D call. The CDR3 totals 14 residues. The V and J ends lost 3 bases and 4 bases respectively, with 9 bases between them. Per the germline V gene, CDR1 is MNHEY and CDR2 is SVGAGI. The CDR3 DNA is TGTGCCAGCAGTTATGGGCAGGTTAATGAAAAACTGTTTTTT. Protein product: CASSYGQVNEKLFF.

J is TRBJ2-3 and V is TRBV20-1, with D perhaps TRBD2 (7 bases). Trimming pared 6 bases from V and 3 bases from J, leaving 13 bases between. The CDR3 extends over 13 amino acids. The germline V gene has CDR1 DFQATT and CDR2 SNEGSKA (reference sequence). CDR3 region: CSAGGLGTDTQYF. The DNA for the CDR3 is TGCAGTGCGGGGGGGCTAGGAACAGATACGCAGTATTTT.

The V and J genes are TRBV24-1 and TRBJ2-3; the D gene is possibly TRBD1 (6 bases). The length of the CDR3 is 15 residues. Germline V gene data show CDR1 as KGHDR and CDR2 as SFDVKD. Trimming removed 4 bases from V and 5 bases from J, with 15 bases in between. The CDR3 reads CATSDLDRPQDTQYF. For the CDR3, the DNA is TGTGCCACCAGTGACCTTGACAGGCCACAAGATACGCAGTATTTT.

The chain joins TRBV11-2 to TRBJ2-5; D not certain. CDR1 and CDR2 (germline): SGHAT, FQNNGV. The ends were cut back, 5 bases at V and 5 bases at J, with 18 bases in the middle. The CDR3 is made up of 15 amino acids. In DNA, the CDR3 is TGTGCCAGCAGCCCTCGACGGCAGCTAAGGGAGACCCAGTACTTC. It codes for CASSPRRQLRETQYF.

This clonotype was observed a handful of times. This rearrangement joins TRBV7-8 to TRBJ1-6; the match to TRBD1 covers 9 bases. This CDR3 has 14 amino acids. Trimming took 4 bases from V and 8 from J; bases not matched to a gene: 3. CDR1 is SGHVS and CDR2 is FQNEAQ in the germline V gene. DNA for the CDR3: TGTGCCAGCAGCTCGGGACAGGGATATTCACCCCTCCACTTT. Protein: CASSSGQGYSPLHF.

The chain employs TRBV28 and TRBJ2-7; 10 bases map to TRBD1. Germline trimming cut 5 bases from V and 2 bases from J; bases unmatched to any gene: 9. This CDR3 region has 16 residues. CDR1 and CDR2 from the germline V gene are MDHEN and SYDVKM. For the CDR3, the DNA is TGTGCCAGCAGTCCCTTGACAGGGGGCGCAACCTACGAGCAGTACTTC. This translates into CASSPLTGGATYEQYF.

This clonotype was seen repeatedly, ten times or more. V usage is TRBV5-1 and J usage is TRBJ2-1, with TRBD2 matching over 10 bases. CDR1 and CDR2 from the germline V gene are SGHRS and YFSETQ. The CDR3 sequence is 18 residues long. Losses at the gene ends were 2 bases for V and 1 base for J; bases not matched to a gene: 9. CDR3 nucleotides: TGCGCCAGCAGCTTAGTCACTAGCGGGGTTTCTTCCTACAATGAGCAGTTCTTC. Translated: CASSLVTSGVSSYNEQFF.